One T cell receptor (beta chain) is described in this entry. This receptor's antigen is unknown. There are no base qualities to consult, and no much larger clone falls within one base. TCRbeta CDR3 regions were amplified from genomic DNA using the immunoSEQ Assay, a bias-controlled multiplex PCR. As for how the authors treated the data: The number of nucleated cells in each sample was estimated by amplification of reference gene primers within the assay. To quantify the absolute abundance of each unique TCRbeta CDR3 rearrangement, sequence reads were collapsed and filtered. For each sample, productive Simpson clonality was calculated by taking the square root of Simpson's diversity index across productive rearrangements. The table was pulled from immuneACCESS by TCRdb, which kept in-frame rearrangements only. Such tables lose some clones; where checked, under half of the loss comes from unresolved V genes, and the rest has no known cause. V and J calls and clone size are those listed in that table; D and trimming were worked out from the DNA. Here the sample has 150,000 to 200,000 clones; 78% occur a single time. The top ten clonotypes cover around 2.8% of the sample.

Counted from cysteine to phenylalanine, this CDR3 has 16 amino acids. Only CDR3 DNA is held: 48 bases, read in frame from base 1. Clipping removes 4 bases from V and 5 bases from J, with 11 as the unmatched junction base count. Looking up the germline V gene (reference sequence) yields CDR1 LNHDA and CDR2 SQIVND. The data stem from a study of blood T cell repertoires in COVID-19 (dated by TCRdb to 2018 to 2020). Describing the broader study: Samples covering the acute and convalescent phases of COVID-19 were provided by collaborators in the United States, Italy and Spain. The material from the prospective study consisted of cDNA or gDNA derived from T cells, B-cell-depleted T cells, or PBMCs. Subjects who had been exposed to COVID-19, were actively infected with it, or had recovered from it provided the deeply sampled blood TCRbeta repertoires that made up the dataset. The repertoires were released in a freely available public database meant as a resource for research on the immune response to SARS-CoV-2. Samples were obtained from the ongoing ImmuneRACE study (first 160 participants) and from about 1,300 subjects provided by 6 global collaborators. The sample metadata nearly always contained a de-identified subject ID, COVID-19 status, age in years and sex. Where HLA class I and class II types were available, the types were taken from metadata supplied by the sample provider, not from assay-based typing. Study-wide conclusions, independent of this receptor: The quantity of clinical and demographic metadata differed by source and by participant and was supplied without curation.

Each collaborating institution followed its own protocols to collect whole blood in K2EDTA tubes. Collaborator samples were shipped for TCRbeta analysis as frozen whole blood, isolated PBMCs, or DNA extracted from either sample type. The origin of this receptor is a woman at least 80 years old with active or convalescent COVID-19. Input material: peripheral blood. The rearranged chain carries TRBV19 and TRBJ2-5; 9 nucleotides in the junction match TRBD1. DNA sequence: TGTGCCAGTAGTACAAAACTCGGGACAGGGCAGGAGACCCAGTACTTC. Translated, it gives CASSTKLGTGQETQYF. Reference TRBV19 and TRBJ2-5 genes cover what lies past the CDR3, so the full variable domain is DGGITQSPKYLFRKEGQNVTLSCEQNLNHDAMYWYRQDPGQGLRLIYYSQIVNDFQKGDIAEGYSVSREKKESFPLTVTSAQKNPTAFYLCASSTKLGTGQETQYFGPGTRLLVL.